This TCR beta chain appears in the sequencing data of a study of radiotherapy plus CTLA-4 blockade in lung cancer. At the level of the study: Objective response was observed in 18% of patients, and disease control in roughly 30%.

Regarding the study as a whole: Dynamics of early blood T cell clones, together with interferon-beta, were reportedly the best predictors of response.

Produced via immunoSEQ multiplex PCR; TCRdb's table is partial and in-frame only. The repertoire includes approximately 52,000 clones, approximately 80% of them detected once, and approximately 2.5% sits in the top ten. Trimming shortened V by 0 bases and J by 2 bases, and 10 bases separated the two germline ends. This CDR3 contains 15 residues. CDR1 is MNHNS and CDR2 is SASEGT in the germline V gene. Details on this clone: Its antigen is unidentified.

Patients in the study, people with chemo-refractory metastatic non-small-cell lung cancer, received focal radiation plus ipilimumab CTLA-4 blockade. The chain joins TRBV6-1 to TRBJ2-5; maybe TRBD1 (5 bases). Sample: peripheral blood, taken from a patient treated with radiotherapy plus ipilimumab. The sequence came from a human donor with non-small cell lung cancer whose response to radiotherapy plus ipilimumab could not be evaluated. CDR3 nucleotides: TGTGCCAGCAGTGAAGCGTTGACAGTACAAGAGACCCAGTACTTC. Its protein is CASSEALTVQETQYF.